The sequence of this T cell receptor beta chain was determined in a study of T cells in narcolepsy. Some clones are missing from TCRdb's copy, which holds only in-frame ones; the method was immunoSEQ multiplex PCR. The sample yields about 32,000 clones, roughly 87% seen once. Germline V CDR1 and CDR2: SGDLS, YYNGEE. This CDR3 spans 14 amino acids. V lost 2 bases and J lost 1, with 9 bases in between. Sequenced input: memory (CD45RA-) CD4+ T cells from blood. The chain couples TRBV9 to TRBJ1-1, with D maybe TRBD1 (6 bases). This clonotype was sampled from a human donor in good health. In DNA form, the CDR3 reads TGTGCCAGCAGCGTTACAGGGACGAACACTGAAGCTTTCTTT. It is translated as CASSVTGTNTEAFF.